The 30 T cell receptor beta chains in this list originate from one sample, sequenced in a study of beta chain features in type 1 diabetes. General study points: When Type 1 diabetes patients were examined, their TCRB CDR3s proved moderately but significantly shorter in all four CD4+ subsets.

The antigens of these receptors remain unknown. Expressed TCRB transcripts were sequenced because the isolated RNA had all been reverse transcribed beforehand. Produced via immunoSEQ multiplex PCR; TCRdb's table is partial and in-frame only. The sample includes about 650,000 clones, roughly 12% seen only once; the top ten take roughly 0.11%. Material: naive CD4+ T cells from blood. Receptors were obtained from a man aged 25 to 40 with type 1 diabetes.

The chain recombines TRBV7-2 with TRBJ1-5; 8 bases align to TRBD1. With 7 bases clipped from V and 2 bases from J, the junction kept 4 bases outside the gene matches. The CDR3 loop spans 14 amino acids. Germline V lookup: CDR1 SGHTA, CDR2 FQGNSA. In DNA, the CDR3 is TGTGCCAGCACCACAGGGGGGGGCAATCAGCCCCAGCATTTT. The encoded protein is CASTTGGGNQPQHF.

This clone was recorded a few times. The CDR3 region has the DNA TGCAGCGTTTTCCTACTATACGAGCAGTACTTC. This encodes CSVFLLYEQYF. The rearrangement uses TRBV29-1 and TRBJ2-7; D gene unclear. Germline CDR1 SQVTM, CDR2 ANQGSEA. V was trimmed by 5 bases and J by 4 bases, leaving 9 bases between them. The CDR3 runs to 11 residues.

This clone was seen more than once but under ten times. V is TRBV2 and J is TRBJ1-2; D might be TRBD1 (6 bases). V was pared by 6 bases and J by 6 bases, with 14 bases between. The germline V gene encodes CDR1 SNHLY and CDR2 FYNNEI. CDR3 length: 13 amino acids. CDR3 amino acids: CASSEQGENGYTF. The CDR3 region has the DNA TGTGCCAGCAGCGAACAGGGTGAAAATGGCTACACCTTC. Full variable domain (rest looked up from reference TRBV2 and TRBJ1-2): EPEVTQTPSHQVTQMGQEVILRCVPISNHLYFYWYRQILGQKVEFLVSFYNNEISEKSEIFDDQFSVERPDGSNFTLKIRSTKLEDSAMYFCASSEQGENGYTFGSGTRLTVV.

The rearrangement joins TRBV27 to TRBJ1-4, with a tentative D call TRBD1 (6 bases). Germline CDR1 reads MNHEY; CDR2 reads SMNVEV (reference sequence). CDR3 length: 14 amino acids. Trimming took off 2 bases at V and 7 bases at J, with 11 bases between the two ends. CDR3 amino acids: CASSLRGAGEKLFF. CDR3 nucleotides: TGTGCCAGCAGTTTAAGGGGGGCAGGTGAAAAACTGTTTTTT.

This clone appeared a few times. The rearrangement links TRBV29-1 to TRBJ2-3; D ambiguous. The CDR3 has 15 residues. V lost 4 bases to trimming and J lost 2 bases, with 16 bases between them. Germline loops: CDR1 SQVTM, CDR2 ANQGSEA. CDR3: CSVANSDSPTDTQYF. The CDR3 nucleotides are TGCAGCGTTGCAAATTCTGACTCCCCCACAGATACGCAGTATTTT.

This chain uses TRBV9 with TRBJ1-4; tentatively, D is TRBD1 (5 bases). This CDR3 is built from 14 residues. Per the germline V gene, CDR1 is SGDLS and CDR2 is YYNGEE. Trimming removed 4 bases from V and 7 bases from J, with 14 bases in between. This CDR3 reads CASSPTVTTEKLFF. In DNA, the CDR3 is TGTGCCAGCAGCCCGACAGTGACGACTGAAAAACTGTTTTTT.

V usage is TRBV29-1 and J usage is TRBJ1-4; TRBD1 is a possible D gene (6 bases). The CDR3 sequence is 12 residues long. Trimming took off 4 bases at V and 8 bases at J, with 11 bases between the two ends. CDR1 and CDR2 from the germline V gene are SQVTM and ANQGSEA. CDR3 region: CSVGGGGEKLFF. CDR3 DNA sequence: TGCAGCGTTGGGGGGGGCGGAGAAAAACTGTTTTTT.

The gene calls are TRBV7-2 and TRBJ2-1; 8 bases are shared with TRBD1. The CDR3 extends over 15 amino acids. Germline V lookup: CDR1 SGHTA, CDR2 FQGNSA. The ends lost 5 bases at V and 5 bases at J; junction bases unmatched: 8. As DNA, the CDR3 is TGTGCCAGCAGCCGCGGGACAGGCGGCCACAATGAGCAGTTCTTC. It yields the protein CASSRGTGGHNEQFF.

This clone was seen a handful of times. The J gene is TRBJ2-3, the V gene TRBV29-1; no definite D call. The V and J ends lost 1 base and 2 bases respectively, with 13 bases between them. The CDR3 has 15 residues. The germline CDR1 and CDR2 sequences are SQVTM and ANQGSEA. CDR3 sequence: CSVEVPPANTDTQYF. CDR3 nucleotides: TGCAGCGTTGAAGTCCCCCCAGCTAACACAGATACGCAGTATTTT.

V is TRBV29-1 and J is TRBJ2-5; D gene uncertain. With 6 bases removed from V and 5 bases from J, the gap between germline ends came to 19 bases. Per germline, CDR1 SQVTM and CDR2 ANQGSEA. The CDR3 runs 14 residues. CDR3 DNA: TGCAGCGTCGACCGCCCCGGAGTCTCTGAGACCCAGTACTTC. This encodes CSVDRPGVSETQYF.

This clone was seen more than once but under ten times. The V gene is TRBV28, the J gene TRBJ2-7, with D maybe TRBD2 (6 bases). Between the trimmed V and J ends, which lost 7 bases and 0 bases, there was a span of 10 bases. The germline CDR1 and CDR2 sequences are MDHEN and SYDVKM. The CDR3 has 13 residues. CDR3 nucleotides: TGTGCCAGCACCAGGGACTTCTCCTACGAGCAGTACTTC. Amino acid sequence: CASTRDFSYEQYF.

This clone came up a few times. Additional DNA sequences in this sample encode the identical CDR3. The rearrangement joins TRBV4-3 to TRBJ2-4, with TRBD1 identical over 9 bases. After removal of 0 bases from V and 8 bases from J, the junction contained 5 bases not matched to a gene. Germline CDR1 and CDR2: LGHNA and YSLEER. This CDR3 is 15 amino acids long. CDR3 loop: CASSQDQGQGHIQYF. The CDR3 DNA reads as TGCGCCAGCAGCCAAGATCAGGGACAGGGTCACATTCAGTACTTC.

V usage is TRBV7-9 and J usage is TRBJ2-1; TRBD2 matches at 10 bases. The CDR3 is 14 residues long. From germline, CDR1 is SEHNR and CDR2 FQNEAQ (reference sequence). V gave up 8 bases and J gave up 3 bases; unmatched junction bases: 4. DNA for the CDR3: TGTGCCAGCCACCAGCGGGGGGGCTACAATGAGCAGTTCTTC. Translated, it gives CASHQRGGYNEQFF.

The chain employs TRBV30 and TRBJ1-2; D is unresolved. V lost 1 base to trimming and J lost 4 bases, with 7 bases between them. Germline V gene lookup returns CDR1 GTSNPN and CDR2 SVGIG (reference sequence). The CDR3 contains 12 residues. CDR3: CAWSGRSYGYTF. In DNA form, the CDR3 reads TGTGCCTGGAGTGGTAGGAGCTATGGCTACACCTTC.

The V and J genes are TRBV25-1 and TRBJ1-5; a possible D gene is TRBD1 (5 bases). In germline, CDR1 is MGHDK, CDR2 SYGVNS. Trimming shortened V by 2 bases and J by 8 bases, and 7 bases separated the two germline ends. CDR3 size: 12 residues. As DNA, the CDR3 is TGTGCCAGCAGTGAACAGGGCAAGCCCCAGCATTTT. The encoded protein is CASSEQGKPQHF.

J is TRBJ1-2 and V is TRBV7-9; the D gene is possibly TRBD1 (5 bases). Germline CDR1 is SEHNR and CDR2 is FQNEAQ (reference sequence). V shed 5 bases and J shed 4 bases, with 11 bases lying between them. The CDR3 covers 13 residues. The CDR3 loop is CASSPGGGYGYTF. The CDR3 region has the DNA TGTGCCAGCAGCCCGGGCGGGGGCTATGGCTACACCTTC. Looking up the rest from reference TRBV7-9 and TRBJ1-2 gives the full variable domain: DTGVSQNPRHKITKRGQNVTFRCDPISEHNRLYWYRQTLGQGPEFLTYFQNEAQLEKSRLLSDRFSAERPKGSFSTLEIQRTEQGDSAMYLCASSPGGGYGYTFGSGTRLTVV.

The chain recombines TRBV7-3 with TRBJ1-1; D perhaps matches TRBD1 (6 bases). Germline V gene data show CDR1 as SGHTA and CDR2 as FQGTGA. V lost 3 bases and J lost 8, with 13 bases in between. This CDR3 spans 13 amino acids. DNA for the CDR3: TGTGCCAGCAGCTTTGGCAGAGGACAGGAAGCTTTCTTT. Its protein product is CASSFGRGQEAFF.

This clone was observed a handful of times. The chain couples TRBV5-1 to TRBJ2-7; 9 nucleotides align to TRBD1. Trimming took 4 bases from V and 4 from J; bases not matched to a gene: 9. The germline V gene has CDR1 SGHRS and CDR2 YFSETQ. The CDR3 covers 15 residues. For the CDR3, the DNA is TGCGCCAGCAGCGGCGGACAGGGGATTGGGTACGAGCAGTACTTC. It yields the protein CASSGGQGIGYEQYF.

CDR3 residues: CASSPKDGNYGYTF. As DNA, the CDR3 is TGTGCCAGCTCCCCTAAGGACGGAAACTATGGCTACACCTTC. The chain recombines TRBV18 with TRBJ1-2; D is unclear. This CDR3 region has 14 residues. V lost 6 bases to trimming and J lost 2 bases, with 13 bases between them. CDR1 is KGHSH and CDR2 is LQKENI in the germline V gene.

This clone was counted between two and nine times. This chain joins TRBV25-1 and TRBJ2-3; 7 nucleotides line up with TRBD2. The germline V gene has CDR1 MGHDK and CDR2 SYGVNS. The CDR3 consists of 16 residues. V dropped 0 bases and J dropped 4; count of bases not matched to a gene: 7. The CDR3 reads CASSEYSQAGADTQYF. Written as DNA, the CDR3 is TGTGCCAGCAGTGAATACTCTCAGGCGGGGGCAGATACGCAGTATTTT.

The DNA of the CDR3 is TGTGCCAGTGAATCCGGGCCCACTCAGGGCACCGGGGAGCTGTTTTTT. Translated: CASESGPTQGTGELFF. V gene TRBV2 combines with J gene TRBJ2-2; D is perhaps TRBD1 (5 bases). Deletions cut 9 bases from V and 4 bases from J, with 21 bases between. This CDR3 is 16 amino acids long. Per germline, CDR1 SNHLY and CDR2 FYNNEI.

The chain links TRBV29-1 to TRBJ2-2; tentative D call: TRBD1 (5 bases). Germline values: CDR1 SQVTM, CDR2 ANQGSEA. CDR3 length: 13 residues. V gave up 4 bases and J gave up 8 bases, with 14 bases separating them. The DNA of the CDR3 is TGCAGCGTTGGGCAGACAGCATCGGGGGAGCTGTTTTTT. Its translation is CSVGQTASGELFF.

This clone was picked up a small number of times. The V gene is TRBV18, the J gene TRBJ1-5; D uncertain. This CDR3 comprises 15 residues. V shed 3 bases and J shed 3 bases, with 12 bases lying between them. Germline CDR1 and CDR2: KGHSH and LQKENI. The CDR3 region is CASSPGAHLNQPQHF. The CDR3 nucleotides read TGTGCCAGCTCACCCGGCGCACACCTCAATCAGCCCCAGCATTTT. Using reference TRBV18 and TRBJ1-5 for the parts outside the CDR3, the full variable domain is NAGVMQNPRHLVRRRGQEARLRCSPMKGHSHVYWYRQLPEEGLKFMVYLQKENIIDESGMPKERFSAEFPKEGPSILRIQQVVRGDSAAYFCASSPGAHLNQPQHFGDGTRLSIL.

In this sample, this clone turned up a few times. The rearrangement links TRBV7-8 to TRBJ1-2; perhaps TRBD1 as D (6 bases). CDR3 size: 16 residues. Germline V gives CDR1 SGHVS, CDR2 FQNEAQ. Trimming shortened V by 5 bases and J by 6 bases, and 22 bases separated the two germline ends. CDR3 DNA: TGTGCCAGCAGCCCTGATATGGGGGGGCTTGGAAATGGCTACACCTTC. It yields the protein CASSPDMGGLGNGYTF.

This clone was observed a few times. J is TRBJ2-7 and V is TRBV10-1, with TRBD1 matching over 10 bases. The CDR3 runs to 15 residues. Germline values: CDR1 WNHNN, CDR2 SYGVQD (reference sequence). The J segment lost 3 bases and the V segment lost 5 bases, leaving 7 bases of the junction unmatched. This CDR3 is CASSPGTGEGYEQYF. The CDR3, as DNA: TGCGCCAGCAGTCCCGGGACAGGGGAAGGCTACGAGCAGTACTTC.

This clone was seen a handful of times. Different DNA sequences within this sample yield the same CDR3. CDR3 region: CASSLGQLNEQFF. CDR3 sequence (DNA): TGTGCCAGCAGCTTAGGACAACTCAATGAGCAGTTCTTC. The chain joins TRBV7-2 to TRBJ2-1; D unresolved. The CDR3 covers 13 residues. Deletions cut 1 base from V and 6 bases from J, with 7 bases between. Germline V CDR1 and CDR2: SGHTA, FQGNSA. Based on the CDR3 plus reference TRBV7-2 and TRBJ2-1, the full variable domain is GAGVSQSPSNKVTEKGKDVELRCDPISGHTALYWYRQSLGQGLEFLIYFQGNSAPDKSGLPSDRFSAERTGGSVSTLTIQRTQQEDSAVYLCASSLGQLNEQFFGPGTRLTVL.

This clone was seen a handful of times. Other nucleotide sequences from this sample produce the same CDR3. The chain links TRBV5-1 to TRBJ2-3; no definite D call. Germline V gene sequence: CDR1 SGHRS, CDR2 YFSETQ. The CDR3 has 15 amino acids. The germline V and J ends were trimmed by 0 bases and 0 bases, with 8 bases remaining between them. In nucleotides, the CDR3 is TGCGCCAGCAGCTTGGCGGCAGCCAGCACAGATACGCAGTATTTT. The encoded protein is CASSLAAASTDTQYF.

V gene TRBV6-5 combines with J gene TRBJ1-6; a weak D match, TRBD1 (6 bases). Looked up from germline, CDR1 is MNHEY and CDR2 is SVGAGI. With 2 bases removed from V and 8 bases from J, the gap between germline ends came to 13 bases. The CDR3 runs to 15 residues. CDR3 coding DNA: TGTGCCAGCAGTTACCGGGCAGGGGTTTATTCACCCCTCCACTTT. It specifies CASSYRAGVYSPLHF.

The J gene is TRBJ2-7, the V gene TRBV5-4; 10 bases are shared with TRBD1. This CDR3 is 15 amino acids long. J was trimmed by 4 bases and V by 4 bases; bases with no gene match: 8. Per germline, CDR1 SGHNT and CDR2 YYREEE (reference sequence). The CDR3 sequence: CASSPGTGDPYEQYF. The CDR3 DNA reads TGTGCCAGCAGCCCCGGGACAGGGGATCCATACGAGCAGTACTTC.

CDR3 in DNA: TGTGCCAGCAGTTCCCCAGGTGGAGGGGAACACTACGAGCAGTACTTC. Its protein product is CASSSPGGGEHYEQYF. The V gene is TRBV28, the J gene TRBJ2-7; D perhaps matches TRBD2 (6 bases). This CDR3 contains 16 residues. Trimming stripped 4 bases from V and 3 bases from J, with 19 bases between. CDR1 and CDR2 from the germline V gene are MDHEN and SYDVKM.